The T cell receptor beta chain under discussion was sequenced for a study of T cells in localized non-small cell lung cancer. With 7 bases removed from V and 0 bases from J, the gap between germline ends came to 16 bases. The CDR3 has 15 amino acids. Germline CDR1 and CDR2: SQVTM and ANQGSEA. Measured with immunoSEQ multiplex PCR; TCRdb has only the in-frame clones, and not every one. The sample shows 650 to 900 clones, around 25% of them seen only once. The chain links TRBV29-1 to TRBJ2-1; D is possibly TRBD1 (5 bases). This TCR was sampled from a male donor older than 55 with stage III squamous cell lung carcinoma. The sequences come from lung tumor tissue, collected before any cancer treatment. CDR3 region: CSAAVRASSYNEQFF. CDR3 in DNA: TGCAGCGCCGCGGTCAGGGCGAGCTCCTACAATGAGCAGTTCTTC.